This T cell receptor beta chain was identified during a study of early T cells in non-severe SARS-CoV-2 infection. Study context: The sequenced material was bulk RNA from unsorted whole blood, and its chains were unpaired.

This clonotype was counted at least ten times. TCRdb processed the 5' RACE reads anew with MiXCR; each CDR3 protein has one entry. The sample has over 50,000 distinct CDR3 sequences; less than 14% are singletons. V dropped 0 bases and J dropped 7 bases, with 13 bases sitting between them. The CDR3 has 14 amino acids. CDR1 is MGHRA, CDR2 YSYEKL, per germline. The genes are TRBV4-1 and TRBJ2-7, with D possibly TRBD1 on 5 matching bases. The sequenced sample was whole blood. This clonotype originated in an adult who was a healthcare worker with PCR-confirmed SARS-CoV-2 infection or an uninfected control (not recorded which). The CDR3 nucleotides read TGCGCCAGCAGCCAAGATAGTAGGGGTTGGGAGCAGTACTTC. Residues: CASSQDSRGWEQYF.